These T cell receptor beta chains were read from a single sample in a study of blood T cell repertoires in COVID-19. Libraries were prepared by immunoSEQ multiplex PCR; TCRdb keeps only in-frame clonotypes and omits some of them. Counted here are 80,000 to 130,000 clones, about 89% occurring once; the ten biggest clones make up 0.97%. The sequencing input was peripheral blood. All receptors derive from a man aged 55 to 70 with acute or convalescent COVID-19. The CDR3 runs from the conserved cysteine through the conserved F or W. Each record gives: D gene, V gene, J gene, clone size, CDR3 DNA, CDR3 protein. D genes are given only for firm matches. Size is omitted from some rows. Given values are once, few, many or a class for expanded clones.

TRBD1	TRBV24-1	TRBJ1-2	.	TGTGCCACCAGTGAGACAGGGGGCGCGGGAGGCTACACCTTC	CATSETGGAGGYTF
.	TRBV28	TRBJ1-2	.	TGTGCCAGCAGTTTAAGCTTCTTAGCTAACTATGGCTACACCTTC	CASSLSFLANYGYTF
TRBD2	TRBV9	TRBJ2-1	.	TGTGCCAGCAGCCCCCCAGCGGGGGAGGATGAGCAGTTCTTC	CASSPPAGEDEQFF
.	TRBV11-2	TRBJ1-1	.	TGTGCCAGCAGCTTACATGCTACGGGAACTGAAGCTTTCTTT	CASSLHATGTEAFF
TRBD1	TRBV6-1	TRBJ2-2	.	TGTGCCAGCAGTGAAAGGGACAGGGCCGCCGGGGAGCTGTTTTTT	CASSERDRAAGELFF
TRBD2	TRBV2	TRBJ2-1	few	TGTGCCAGCAGTGAGAGTCTAGCGGCCTACAATGAGCAGTTCTTC	CASSESLAAYNEQFF
TRBD1	TRBV19	TRBJ1-2	once	TGTGCCAGTAGTATAAATGGACAGGTGGATGGCTACACCTTC	CASSINGQVDGYTF
.	TRBV12-3/TRBV12-4	TRBJ1-1	once	TGTGCCAGCAGCTACCGGGTTGAAGCTTTCTTT	CASSYRVEAFF
.	TRBV3-1/TRBV3-2	TRBJ2-2	.	TGTGCCAGCAGCCCTAGGGACTTGACCCTTCCCGGGGAGCTGTTTTTT	CASSPRDLTLPGELFF
.	TRBV4-1	TRBJ1-2	.	TGCGCCAGCAGTGAAGACGCGGACTATGGCTACACCTTC	CASSEDADYGYTF
.	TRBV9	TRBJ1-1	.	TGTGCCAGCAGCTCCGGGGGAAACACTGAAGCTTTCTTT	CASSSGGNTEAFF
.	TRBV28	TRBJ1-5	.	TGTGCCAGCTCCCAGGCTCTCAGCAATCAGCCCCAGCATTTT	CASSQALSNQPQHF
TRBD1	TRBV2	TRBJ1-1	.	TGTGCCAGCGGACAGGGGTTCACGGGTGTGGCTGAAGCTTTCTTT	CASGQGFTGVAEAFF
TRBD1	TRBV19	TRBJ2-3	.	TGTGCCAGTAGTATACGCTCCGGGACAGGGGGGGATACGCAGTATTTT	CASSIRSGTGGDTQYF
TRBD1	TRBV9	TRBJ1-2	.	TGTGCCAGCAGCGTAATGGACACAGGGGTCCATGGCTACACCTTC	CASSVMDTGVHGYTF
.	TRBV27	TRBJ2-3	.	TGTGCCAGCAGTTTTCACGGGAGCACAGATACGCAGTATTTT	CASSFHGSTDTQYF
TRBD2	TRBV25-1	TRBJ2-1	once	TGTGCCAGCAGTGAGTGGACTAGCGGGAGTATTGAGCAGTTCTTC	CASSEWTSGSIEQFF
TRBD1	TRBV10-3	TRBJ2-1	.	TGTGCCACCAATGGCCCGGGACAGGACTACAATGAGCAGTTCTTC	CATNGPGQDYNEQFF
.	TRBV5-1	TRBJ2-1	once	TGCGCCAGCAGCTTGGGACTCCTGAGCTCCTACAATGAGCAGTTCTTC	CASSLGLLSSYNEQFF
.	TRBV11-2	TRBJ1-3	.	TGTGCCAGCACGGGGGGAAACACCATATATTTT	CASTGGNTIYF
.	TRBV5-4	TRBJ2-1	.	TGTGCCAGCAGCTTCGCGGGCCCTCCAGGCAATGAGCAGTTCTTC	CASSFAGPPGNEQFF
TRBD2	TRBV7-9	TRBJ2-1	.	TGTGCCAGCAGCCCCTCTAGCGGGAGGGCCCTCGGTGAGCAGTTCTTC	CASSPSSGRALGEQFF
TRBD1	TRBV19	TRBJ2-5	.	TGTGCCAGTAGTATCAGGACAGGTCAAGAGACCCAGTACTTC	CASSIRTGQETQYF
.	TRBV9	TRBJ1-6	.	TGTGCCAGCAGCCCCAGAACTTCCGAGGGTTCACCCCTCCACTTT	CASSPRTSEGSPLHF
.	TRBV5-3	TRBJ2-3	.	TGTGCCTCCCCGTGGCGGGTCTGGGGAACAGATACGCAGTATTTT	CASPWRVWGTDTQYF
.	TRBV21-1	TRBJ2-5	.	TGTGCCAGCAGCAAAGATGCGCGCTTAAGACTAGCGGGAGGGAAGACCCAGTACTTC	CASSKDARLRLAGGKTQYF
.	TRBV10-1	TRBJ2-7	.	TGCGCCAGCAGTGCCGAGTTGCCAGGCGAGCAGTACTTC	CASSAELPGEQYF
.	TRBV11-3	TRBJ2-1	.	TGTGCCAGCAGCGGAGAGTCAAAAAATGAGCAGTTCTTC	CASSGESKNEQFF
.	TRBV30	TRBJ1-1	.	TGTGCCTGGAGCGCTGGGGGGGACACTGAAGCTTTCTTT	CAWSAGGDTEAFF
TRBD2	TRBV11-3	TRBJ2-1	.	TGTGCCAGCAGCTTATCCTTTAGCGGGAGATCCAATGAGCAGTTCTTC	CASSLSFSGRSNEQFF
TRBD1	TRBV9	TRBJ2-1	once	TGTGCCAGCAGCGCCCGGGACAGCCTATACAATGAGCAGTTCTTC	CASSARDSLYNEQFF
.	TRBV11-1	TRBJ1-1	.	TGTGCCAGCAGGCCTACGACAGTGAACACTGAAGCTTTCTTT	CASRPTTVNTEAFF
TRBD1	TRBV30	TRBJ1-1	.	TGTGCCTGCGGACAGGGGGACACTGAAGCTTTCTTT	CACGQGDTEAFF
.	TRBV19	TRBJ1-1	.	TGTGCCAGTAGTACCAGGTTTGCTGAAGCTTTCTTT	CASSTRFAEAFF
TRBD1	TRBV5-8	TRBJ2-5	.	TGTGCCAGCAGCCCAAGGGACAGGGGACAAGAGACCCAGTACTTC	CASSPRDRGQETQYF
TRBD1	TRBV2	TRBJ1-3	.	TGTGCCAGCGGGGGGACAGGCGTCTCTGGAAACACCATATATTTT	CASGGTGVSGNTIYF
.	TRBV30	TRBJ2-5	.	TGTGCCTGGACTAGCCAAGAGACCCAGTACTTC	CAWTSQETQYF
.	TRBV28	TRBJ1-4	.	TGTGCCAGCAGTTTGTTACCCAAGGGGGTGACTAATGAAAAACTGTTTTTT	CASSLLPKGVTNEKLFF
.	TRBV29-1	TRBJ2-1	.	TGCAGCGTAGCGACAGGAGCTTTCTACAATGAGCAGTTCTTC	CSVATGAFYNEQFF
TRBD1	TRBV29-1	TRBJ1-2	.	TGCAGCGCTGGACAGGGCGATGGCTACACCTTC	CSAGQGDGYTF
TRBD1	TRBV9	TRBJ1-1	.	TGTGCCAGCAGCTTCACAGGGGGCGCAACTGAAGCTTTCTTT	CASSFTGGATEAFF
TRBD2	TRBV4-1	TRBJ2-2	.	TGCGCCAGCAGCCATGAACCACCTAGCGGGAGCGGCACCGGGGAGCTGTTTTTT	CASSHEPPSGSGTGELFF
TRBD1	TRBV28	TRBJ2-1	.	TGTGCCAGCAGTCTAACCGGGACAGGCTACAATGAGCAGTTCTTC	CASSLTGTGYNEQFF
.	TRBV13	TRBJ2-7	.	TGTGCCAGCAGCTTGCGGGACAGACGATACGAGCAGTACTTC	CASSLRDRRYEQYF
.	TRBV19	TRBJ1-4	once	TGTGCCAGTAGTATAGATCTGAGCCGAACTGAAAAACTGTTTTTT	CASSIDLSRTEKLFF
.	TRBV12-5	TRBJ1-2	.	TGTGCTAGTGGTTTGGTCCCGGGCCCCGGAGGGAACTATGGCTACACCTTC	CASGLVPGPGGNYGYTF
TRBD1	TRBV6-2/TRBV6-3	TRBJ2-2	.	TGTGCCAGCAGTCCAGACAGGGGGCACACCGGGGAGCTGTTTTTT	CASSPDRGHTGELFF
.	TRBV28	TRBJ2-1	.	TGTGCCAGCAGTATCCTTCAAGGGGTGGGCTCCTACAATGAGCAGTTCTTC	CASSILQGVGSYNEQFF
.	TRBV7-5	TRBJ1-6	.	TGTGTCAGAAGCCTGGGGGGGGACAGGGCTAATTCACCCCTCCACTTT	CVRSLGGDRANSPLHF
TRBD2	TRBV7-2	TRBJ2-1	.	TGTGCCAGCAGCTTAGTAGGCGGGAGGGGAGGGAACAATGAGCAGTTCTTC	CASSLVGGRGGNNEQFF
.	TRBV19	TRBJ2-7	.	TGTGCCAGTAGTCCTCAGGGGGGAGAGATCTTCAGGAGCTCCTACGAGCAGTACTTC	CASSPQGGEIFRSSYEQYF